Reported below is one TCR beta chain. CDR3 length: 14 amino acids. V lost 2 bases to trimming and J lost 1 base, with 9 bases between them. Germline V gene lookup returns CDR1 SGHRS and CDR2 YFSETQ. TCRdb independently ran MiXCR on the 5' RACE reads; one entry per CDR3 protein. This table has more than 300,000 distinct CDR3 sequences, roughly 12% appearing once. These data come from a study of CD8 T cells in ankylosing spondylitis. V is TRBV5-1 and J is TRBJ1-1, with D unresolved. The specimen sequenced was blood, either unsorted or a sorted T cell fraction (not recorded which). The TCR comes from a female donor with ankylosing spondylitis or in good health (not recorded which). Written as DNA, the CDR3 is TGCGCCAGCAGCTTCGCCGGCAAGAACACTGAAGCTTTCTTT. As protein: CASSFAGKNTEAFF. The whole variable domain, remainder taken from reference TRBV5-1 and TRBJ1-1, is KAGVTQTPRYLIKTRGQQVTLSCSPISGHRSVSWYQQTPGQGLQFLFEYFSETQRNKGNFPGRFSGRQFSNSRSEMNVSTLELGDSALYLCASSFAGKNTEAFFGQGTRLTVV.